This passage covers 21 T cell receptor beta chains from one sample sequenced in a study of radiation and T cells in renal cell carcinoma. Some clones are missing from TCRdb's copy, which holds only in-frame ones; the method was immunoSEQ multiplex PCR. The sample shows about 130,000 clones, about 88% of them seen only once. Noted time point: baseline pretreatment blood. Treatment: 15 Gy SBRT to primary tumor, nephrectomy 4 weeks later. The sample in question was blood, obtained from a patient whose treatment included radiotherapy and nephrectomy. Source of these receptors: a woman aged 45-59 years with renal cell carcinoma.

The genes are TRBV19 and TRBJ1-1; D call uncertain. This CDR3 has 14 amino acids. Germline V gene lookup returns CDR1 LNHDA and CDR2 SQIVND (reference sequence). With 4 bases removed from V and 2 bases from J, the gap between germline ends came to 11 bases. DNA for the CDR3: TGTGCCAGTAGTAGAGGGAGGACTAACACTGAAGCTTTCTTT. Translating gives CASSRGRTNTEAFF.

The chain employs TRBV2 and TRBJ2-1; TRBD2 matches at 13 bases. Germline V gives CDR1 SNHLY, CDR2 FYNNEI. The CDR3 covers 18 residues. The J segment lost 0 bases and the V segment lost 6 bases, leaving 8 bases of the junction unmatched. Written as DNA, the CDR3 is TGTGCCAGCAGCCACGCGGGACTAGCGGGGCGCTCCTACAATGAGCAGTTCTTC. It is translated as CASSHAGLAGRSYNEQFF. Based on the CDR3 plus reference TRBV2 and TRBJ2-1, the full variable domain is EPEVTQTPSHQVTQMGQEVILRCVPISNHLYFYWYRQILGQKVEFLVSFYNNEISEKSEIFDDQFSVERPDGSNFTLKIRSTKLEDSAMYFCASSHAGLAGRSYNEQFFGPGTRLTVL.

The V call is TRBV5-1, the J call TRBJ1-2; 8 bases align to TRBD1. Trimming took 1 base from V and 5 from J; bases not matched to a gene: 4. The CDR3 length is 14 residues. Germline V lookup: CDR1 SGHRS, CDR2 YFSETQ. CDR3 region: CASSLQGARYGYTF. The DNA for the CDR3 is TGCGCCAGCAGCTTGCAGGGGGCACGGTATGGCTACACCTTC.

Turning to this clone: The sample carries other DNA sequences with the same CDR3. The chain carries TRBV5-1 and TRBJ2-2, with 7 bases identical to TRBD1. The CDR3 is 15 amino acids. The germline V gene has CDR1 SGHRS and CDR2 YFSETQ. V shed 2 bases, J shed 4 bases, and the junction held 5 bases outside the gene matches. DNA for the CDR3: TGCGCCAGCAGCTTAGAGGGGGCTGGCACCGGGGAGCTGTTTTTT. Translating gives CASSLEGAGTGELFF.

The J gene is TRBJ1-2, the V gene TRBV10-3, with D perhaps matching TRBD1 (6 bases). CDR3 length equals 13 residues. Germline CDR1 ENHRY, CDR2 SYGVKD. V was trimmed by 0 bases and J by 7 bases, leaving 9 bases between them. CDR3 region: CAISESQGSGYTF. In nucleotides, the CDR3 is TGTGCCATCAGTGAGTCCCAGGGGTCTGGCTACACCTTC.

This sequence joins TRBV10-1 and TRBJ2-3; tentatively, D is TRBD1 (5 bases). This CDR3 contains 14 residues. CDR1 and CDR2 from the germline V gene are WNHNN and SYGVQD (reference sequence). Trimming removed 2 bases from V and 0 bases from J, with 6 bases in between. Here the CDR3 DNA reads TGCGCCAGCAGTGAGGGGGCCAGCACAGATACGCAGTATTTT. Translating it yields CASSEGASTDTQYF.

The chain has TRBV7-2 and TRBJ2-1, with TRBD2 identical over 7 bases. The V segment lost 5 bases and the J segment 7 bases; nucleotides outside the gene matches: 8. Per germline, CDR1 SGHTA and CDR2 FQGNSA. The CDR3 runs 14 residues. CDR3 loop: CASSLSGEGNEQFF. CDR3 sequence (DNA): TGTGCCAGCAGCCTCAGCGGGGAAGGAAATGAGCAGTTCTTC.

The genes are TRBV30 and TRBJ2-5; the D gene is possibly TRBD2 (5 bases). In germline, CDR1 is GTSNPN, CDR2 SVGIG (reference sequence). This CDR3 comprises 14 residues. Trimming removed 2 bases from V and 6 bases from J, with 16 bases in between. Here the CDR3 DNA reads TGTGCCTGGAGTCCCCTCGGGGTTGTGAAGACCCAGTACTTC. This gives the protein CAWSPLGVVKTQYF.

The chain is built from TRBV7-9 and TRBJ1-5, with a possible D match to TRBD1 (5 bases). This CDR3 spans 13 amino acids. CDR1 is SEHNR, CDR2 FQNEAQ, per germline (reference sequence). The V end was cut by 3 bases, the J end by 4 bases, with 7 bases between. CDR3 sequence reads: CASSFGGNQPQHF. CDR3 sequence (DNA): TGTGCCAGCAGCTTTGGGGGGAATCAGCCCCAGCATTTT.

This rearrangement joins TRBV2 to TRBJ2-3, with 7 bases that match TRBD2. V dropped 7 bases and J dropped 1; count of bases not matched to a gene: 5. The germline CDR1 and CDR2 sequences are SNHLY and FYNNEI. The CDR3 covers 14 residues. CDR3 sequence (DNA): TGTGCCAGCACTTTTGGGGGGGGCACAGATACGCAGTATTTT. Encoded protein: CASTFGGGTDTQYF.

V gene TRBV6-5 combines with J gene TRBJ1-4; TRBD1 is a possible D gene (5 bases). CDR3 length: 16 residues. CDR1 is MNHEY and CDR2 is SVGAGI in the germline V gene. V was pared by 2 bases and J by 8 bases, with 18 bases between. The CDR3 loop reads CASSYREGRVEEKLFF. The CDR3 nucleotides read TGTGCCAGCAGTTACAGGGAGGGCAGGGTGGAGGAAAAACTGTTTTTT.

The chain combines TRBV7-9 with TRBJ1-2; D gene uncertain. Germline loops: CDR1 SEHNR, CDR2 FQNEAQ (reference sequence). Trimming removed 6 bases at V and 11 bases at J, with 16 bases between. This CDR3 spans 12 amino acids. CDR3 region: CASRYSPGGYTF. The CDR3 DNA is TGTGCCAGCAGATACAGTCCGGGTGGTTACACCTTC.

The chain has TRBV19 and TRBJ1-2, with TRBD1 matching over 9 bases. The V gene end was trimmed by 7 bases and the J gene end by 7 bases; junction bases not matched to a gene: 13. The germline gives CDR1 LNHDA, CDR2 SQIVND (reference sequence). This CDR3 region has 15 residues. CDR3 residues: CASKEGTGNIVGYTF. CDR3 DNA: TGTGCCAGTAAAGAAGGGACAGGGAATATCGTTGGCTACACCTTC.

In this sample, this clone turned up once. This rearrangement joins TRBV11-2 to TRBJ2-1, with 15 positions matching TRBD2. The CDR3 spans 15 residues. From germline, CDR1 is SGHAT and CDR2 FQNNGV. With 7 bases clipped from V and 9 bases from J, the junction kept 7 bases outside the gene matches. DNA for the CDR3: TGTGCCAGCACCCTGGGGACTAGCGGGGGGAGTGAGCAGTTCTTC. It encodes CASTLGTSGGSEQFF. Based on the CDR3 plus reference TRBV11-2 and TRBJ2-1, the full variable domain is EAGVAQSPRYKIIEKRQSVAFWCNPISGHATLYWYQQILGQGPKLLIQFQNNGVVDDSQLPKDRFSAERLKGVDSTLKIQPAKLEDSAVYLCASTLGTSGGSEQFFGPGTRLTVL.

The genes are TRBV5-1 and TRBJ2-2, with 10 nucleotides matching TRBD1. V shed 2 bases and J 5 bases; nucleotides not matched to a gene: 9. Germline assignment: CDR1 SGHRS and CDR2 YFSETQ. This CDR3 contains 17 residues. The CDR3 is CASSLKSRDRGTGELFF. As DNA, the CDR3 is TGCGCCAGCAGCTTAAAGTCTCGGGACAGGGGAACCGGGGAGCTGTTTTTT.

The rearrangement links TRBV4-1 to TRBJ2-3; tentative D call: TRBD2 (6 bases). The CDR3 length is 15 residues. Germline V gives CDR1 MGHRA, CDR2 YSYEKL. The V and J ends lost 0 bases and 8 bases respectively, with 15 bases between them. In nucleotides, the CDR3 is TGCGCCAGCAGCCAAGATCCTAGCGCGCGGGTTACGCAGTATTTT. Translating gives CASSQDPSARVTQYF.

This clone is a singleton in its sample. V gene TRBV9 combines with J gene TRBJ2-5, with TRBD2 matching over 11 bases. J was trimmed by 4 bases and V by 4 bases; bases with no gene match: 6. Germline loops: CDR1 SGDLS, CDR2 YYNGEE. This CDR3 has 15 residues. The CDR3 DNA reads TGTGCCAGCAGCTTGACGACTAGCGGGGTAGAGACCCAGTACTTC. It yields the protein CASSLTTSGVETQYF.

The rearrangement joins TRBV7-2 to TRBJ2-7; D is uncertain. CDR3 size: 13 residues. V shed 5 bases and J shed 1 base, with 9 bases lying between them. Germline lookup yields CDR1 SGHTA and CDR2 FQGNSA. The CDR3 here is CASSNWDSYEQYF. CDR3 sequence (DNA): TGTGCCAGCAGCAATTGGGATTCCTACGAGCAGTACTTC.

The chain links TRBV30 to TRBJ1-5; D perhaps matches TRBD1 (5 bases). The length of the CDR3 is 14 residues. V lost 0 bases and J 4 bases, leaving 10 bases between the germline ends. Germline CDR1 reads GTSNPN; CDR2 reads SVGIG (reference sequence). CDR3 nucleotides: TGTGCCTGGAGTGTGTCAGGGATGAATCAGCCCCAGCATTTT. This encodes CAWSVSGMNQPQHF. Full variable domain (missing parts from reference TRBV30 and TRBJ1-5): SQTIHQWPATLVQPVGSPLSLECTVEGTSNPNLYWYRQAAGRGLQLLFYSVGIGQISSEVPQNLSASRPQDRQFILSSKKLLLSDSGFYLCAWSVSGMNQPQHFGDGTRLSIL.

The chain is built from TRBV6-4 and TRBJ2-3; the match to TRBD1 covers 10 bases. The V gene's germline CDR1 is MRHNA and CDR2 SNTAGT. The CDR3 contains 14 residues. J gave up 4 bases and V 6 bases, and 4 bases lay outside the gene matches. The DNA for the CDR3 is TGTGCCAGCAGGCTGACAGGGGGCGCAGATACGCAGTATTTT. Amino acids: CASRLTGGADTQYF.

The chain links TRBV5-1 to TRBJ1-3, with D uncertain. V lost 0 bases, J lost 0 bases, and 7 bases lay in between. From germline, CDR1 is SGHRS and CDR2 YFSETQ. The CDR3 totals 15 residues. CDR3 nucleotides: TGCGCCAGCAGCTTGGTGGGCATCTCTGGAAACACCATATATTTT. It specifies CASSLVGISGNTIYF. Using reference TRBV5-1 and TRBJ1-3 for the parts outside the CDR3, the full variable domain is KAGVTQTPRYLIKTRGQQVTLSCSPISGHRSVSWYQQTPGQGLQFLFEYFSETQRNKGNFPGRFSGRQFSNSRSEMNVSTLELGDSALYLCASSLVGISGNTIYFGEGSWLTVV.